These 32 T cell receptor beta chains share one sample of origin, sequenced in a study of response to subunit inactivated influenza vaccine. MiXCR was run by TCRdb on the RT-PCR reads, yielding one entry per CDR3 protein. The sample consists of approximately 250,000 distinct CDR3 sequences, 9% to 15% of them appearing once. Material: non-naive T cells sorted from PBMCs, obtained roughly 15 days before vaccination. The receptors derive from a man aged 50-60 years who received an inactivated influenza vaccine.

The chain couples TRBV6-1 to TRBJ2-1; 11 bases are shared with TRBD1. There are 18 residues in the CDR3. J lost 9 bases, V lost 5 bases, and 18 bases had no gene match. Looked up from germline, CDR1 is MNHNS and CDR2 is SASEGT. CDR3 coding DNA: TGTGCCAGCAGTCGACCTTACTCCGGGACAGGGGGTCGGGGTGAGCAGTTCTTC. Translation gives CASSRPYSGTGGRGEQFF.

This clonotype was seen a handful of times. The V and J genes are TRBV7-2 and TRBJ2-1, with 10 bases fitting TRBD1. This CDR3 has 12 residues. Unmatched junction bases numbered 4, after V lost 3 bases and J lost 14 bases. Germline CDR1 is SGHTA and CDR2 is FQGNSA. In nucleotides, the CDR3 is TGTGCCAGCAGCTTGGACAGGGGGTTTAAGTTCTTC. Its translation is CASSLDRGFKFF.

This clonotype has just a few counts. The V and J genes are TRBV5-6 and TRBJ2-7; 8 nucleotides line up with TRBD1. CDR3 length: 16 amino acids. The germline V gene has CDR1 SGHDT and CDR2 YYEEEE. V shed 3 bases and J 0 bases; nucleotides not matched to a gene: 8. DNA for the CDR3: TGTGCCAGCAGCTCCCTAGCCGGGACAGGCTCCTACGAGCAGTACTTC. It encodes CASSSLAGTGSYEQYF.

The V and J genes are TRBV4-1 and TRBJ2-3; 12 bases fit TRBD1. With V trimmed by 6 bases and J by 3 bases, 4 bases remained unmatched. This CDR3 has 15 residues. Per germline, CDR1 MGHRA and CDR2 YSYEKL. The CDR3 DNA is TGCGCCAGCAGACCGGGACAGGGGGCAACAGATACGCAGTATTTT. Translation: CASRPGQGATDTQYF.

The V gene is TRBV4-1, the J gene TRBJ1-5; weak D call: TRBD1 (5 bases). Germline V gives CDR1 MGHRA, CDR2 YSYEKL. Trimming left V 3 bases short and J 7 bases short, with 16 bases between. The CDR3 length is 15 residues. The CDR3 nucleotides read TGCGCCAGCAGCCAGGAGCGCAGGGTGGGCCAGCCCCAGCATTTT. Residues: CASSQERRVGQPQHF.

There are a few counts of this clonotype. This sequence joins TRBV14 and TRBJ2-3, with TRBD2 matching over 7 bases. CDR3 length equals 17 residues. Per germline, CDR1 SGHDN and CDR2 FVKESK. Trimming took 1 base from V and 4 from J; bases not matched to a gene: 11. The CDR3 DNA follows: TGTGCCAGCAGCCAAGGGACTAGTTGGTTGGCCCCAGATACGCAGTATTTT. It yields the protein CASSQGTSWLAPDTQYF. Complete variable domain (other parts from reference TRBV14 and TRBJ2-3): EAGVTQFPSHSVIEKGQTVTLRCDPISGHDNLYWYRRVMGKEIKFLLHFVKESKQDESGMPNNRFLAERTGGTYSTLKVQPAELEDSGVYFCASSQGTSWLAPDTQYFGPGTRLTVL.

V is TRBV6-1 and J is TRBJ1-6; no clear D gene. CDR3 length: 13 amino acids. The germline gives CDR1 MNHNS, CDR2 SASEGT. Trimming stripped 7 bases from V and 5 bases from J, with 9 bases between. In DNA, the CDR3 is TGTGCCAGCAACCGGGAGAATAATTCACCCCTCCACTTT. Translation: CASNRENNSPLHF.

This clonotype was seen a few times. CDR3 coding DNA: TGTGCCAGCAGCCACCTCCCTAGCGGGATCCCATACAATGAGCAGTTCTTC. It yields the protein CASSHLPSGIPYNEQFF. The chain combines TRBV9 with TRBJ2-1, with 9 bases that match TRBD2. Trimming removed 4 bases from V and 4 bases from J; junction bases left unmatched: 12. CDR3 length: 17 amino acids. Per germline, CDR1 SGDLS and CDR2 YYNGEE. Variable domain in full (rest from reference TRBV9 and TRBJ2-1): DSGVTQTPKHLITATGQRVTLRCSPRSGDLSVYWYQQSLDQGLQFLIQYYNGEERAKGNILERFSAQQFPDLHSELNLSSLELGDSALYFCASSHLPSGIPYNEQFFGPGTRLTVL.

The chain employs TRBV7-3 and TRBJ2-3; 11 bases are a match to TRBD2. This CDR3 is built from 18 residues. V was clipped by 5 bases and J by 1 base; unmatched bases: 11. Germline-derived CDR1 and CDR2 are SGHTA and FQGTGA. The CDR3 protein is CASSRLAGGPGGTDTQYF. The CDR3 region has the DNA TGTGCCAGCAGCAGATTAGCGGGAGGGCCAGGAGGCACAGATACGCAGTATTTT.

This clonotype showed up just a few times. V usage is TRBV20-1 and J usage is TRBJ2-1; 13 bases match TRBD2. CDR3 length: 16 amino acids. Germline V gives CDR1 DFQATT, CDR2 SNEGSKA (reference sequence). The junction had 9 bases not matched to a gene; V was cut back by 2 bases and J by 8 bases. The CDR3 DNA reads TGCAGTGCTAGAACTAGCGGGGGGGCCGGGGCTGATGAGCAGTTCTTC. It encodes CSARTSGGAGADEQFF.

This chain uses TRBV12-3 or TRBV12-4 with TRBJ1-6; no firm D call. Trimming shortened V by 7 bases and J by 8 bases, and 12 bases separated the two germline ends. The CDR3 sequence is 13 residues long. CDR3 nucleotides: TGTGCCAGCAAGGTTCAAAAAGATTCACCCCTCCACTTT. Translating it yields CASKVQKDSPLHF.

This clonotype was found many times. The chain recombines TRBV3-1 with TRBJ2-5; D could derive from TRBD1 or TRBD2 (5 bases each). Germline V gives CDR1 LGHDT, CDR2 YNNKEL (reference sequence). With 7 bases removed from V and 4 bases from J, the gap between germline ends came to 16 bases. The CDR3 has 14 amino acids. CDR3 sequence reads: CASTRGEGRETQYF. The CDR3 DNA follows: TGTGCCAGCACACGCGGAGAGGGGCGAGAGACCCAGTACTTC.

The V call is TRBV11-1, the J call TRBJ2-5; D is unresolved. The CDR3 length is 15 residues. Trimming left V 1 base short and J 1 base short, with 10 bases between. Germline loops: CDR1 SGHAT, CDR2 FQDESV (reference sequence). This chain's CDR3 is CASSLGRSPQETQYF. As DNA, the CDR3 is TGTGCCAGCAGCTTAGGTCGTAGTCCCCAAGAGACCCAGTACTTC.

This clonotype was seen a few times. The rearrangement joins TRBV6-1 to TRBJ1-2; no definite D call. CDR1 is MNHNS, CDR2 SASEGT, per germline. V was cut by 3 bases and J by 7 bases, with 12 bases left in between. The CDR3 runs 13 residues. The CDR3 coding sequence is TGTGCCAGCAGTGAGGTTGCAGGAGGTGGCTACACCTTC. This codes for CASSEVAGGGYTF.

This clonotype came up a few times. The CDR3 loop reads CASSYRDRDPNTEAFF. The CDR3, as DNA: TGTGCCAGCAGTTACCGGGACAGGGATCCGAACACTGAAGCTTTCTTT. V and J are TRBV6-5 and TRBJ1-1, with TRBD1 matching over 9 bases. J lost 1 base, V lost 2 bases, and 5 bases had no gene match. Germline V lookup: CDR1 MNHEY, CDR2 SVGAGI. The CDR3 has 16 residues.

This clonotype has just a few counts. The V and J genes are TRBV7-9 and TRBJ2-3; 13 bases are a match to TRBD2. Germline V gives CDR1 SEHNR, CDR2 FQNEAQ (reference sequence). The CDR3 contains 16 residues. V dropped 5 bases and J dropped 4; count of bases not matched to a gene: 6. CDR3 region: CASSGGTSGISDTQYF. The CDR3 region has the DNA TGTGCCAGCAGCGGAGGGACTAGCGGGATTTCAGATACGCAGTATTTT.

This clonotype was counted a few times. Given the absence of the conserved phenylalanine or tryptophan at the CDR3 end, a read error is likely. The DNA is omitted, as the CDR3 cannot be located on it reliably, and the CDR3 follows TCRdb's listing. The gene calls are TRBV12-3 or TRBV12-4 and TRBJ2-1; TRBD1, the table's D call, was not compared with the DNA. Termini included, the CDR3 measures 15 amino acids. CDR3 loop: CASATGRSSYNEQLL.

A note on this clonotype: A much larger clone is a single base away; this may be a read error. The CDR3 does not end in the conserved phenylalanine or tryptophan, so this is likely a read error. The rearrangement uses TRBV3-1 and TRBJ2-3, with 12 positions matching TRBD2. The V segment lost 2 bases and the J segment 4 bases; nucleotides outside the gene matches: 7. The CDR3 length is 17 residues. Germline values: CDR1 LGHDT, CDR2 YNNKEL (reference sequence). The CDR3 region has the DNA TGTGCCAGCAGCCAAACGTACCTAGCGGGAGGGCCAGATACGCAGTATTCT. Translated, it gives CASSQTYLAGGPDTQYS.

This clonotype was observed a handful of times. V gene TRBV3-1 combines with J gene TRBJ2-7, with no clear D. Per germline, CDR1 LGHDT and CDR2 YNNKEL (reference sequence). Trimming pared 5 bases from V and 2 bases from J, leaving 13 bases between. The CDR3 totals 14 residues. CDR3 in amino acids: CASSEQGPTYEQYF. Here the CDR3 DNA reads TGTGCCAGCAGCGAACAAGGGCCTACCTACGAGCAGTACTTC.

This clonotype was observed a few times. The V gene is TRBV20-1, the J gene TRBJ2-1, with 7 nucleotides matching TRBD2. Germline values: CDR1 DFQATT, CDR2 SNEGSKA (reference sequence). The CDR3 consists of 16 residues. Trimming removed 0 bases from V and 0 bases from J; junction bases left unmatched: 5. The CDR3 spells CSARDPQRGSYNEQFF. DNA for the CDR3: TGCAGTGCTAGAGATCCCCAGCGGGGCTCCTACAATGAGCAGTTCTTC.

This clonotype was seen only once. One end of the junction does not line up with germline, which may come from a read error. The V gene is TRBV12-3 or TRBV12-4, the J gene TRBJ1-4, with TRBD1 matching 11 bases. CDR3 length: 17 residues. CDR3 loop: CAGSLENLGTGGLKLFF. CDR3 sequence (DNA): TGTGCCGGCAGTTTAGAGAATCTCGGGACAGGGGGGTTAAAACTGTTTTTT.

This sequence joins TRBV7-3 and TRBJ2-2; D possibly corresponds to TRBD2 (6 bases). V lost 9 bases to trimming and J lost 1 base, with 12 bases between them. In germline, CDR1 is SGHTA, CDR2 FQGTGA. The CDR3 is made up of 14 amino acids. CDR3 nucleotides: TGTGCCAGTCAGCGTAGCGGGAACACCGGGGAGCTGTTTTTT. This sequence encodes CASQRSGNTGELFF.

The rearrangement links TRBV20-1 to TRBJ2-4; D perhaps matches TRBD1 (6 bases). The germline CDR1 and CDR2 sequences are DFQATT and SNEGSKA (reference sequence). V lost 3 bases to trimming and J lost 8 bases, with 11 bases between them. The CDR3 runs 12 residues. The CDR3 sequence: CSASNRVYIQYF. Here the CDR3 DNA reads TGCAGTGCTAGTAACAGGGTTTACATTCAGTACTTC.

This clonotype was seen repeatedly, ten times or more. The CDR3 sequence: CATSGRGSQESGSTDTQYF. DNA for the CDR3: TGTGCCACCAGTGGAAGGGGTTCCCAGGAGTCCGGGAGCACAGATACGCAGTATTTT. J is TRBJ2-3 and V is TRBV24-1; weak D call: TRBD1 (5 bases). The CDR3 is 19 residues long. Germline CDR1 and CDR2: KGHDR and SFDVKD. V was trimmed by 5 bases and J by 0 bases, leaving 23 bases between them.

This chain uses TRBV7-2 with TRBJ2-2; no clear D gene. The germline V gene encodes CDR1 SGHTA and CDR2 FQGNSA. CDR3 length: 14 residues. The V gene lost 0 bases and the J gene lost 7 bases, with 9 bases spanning the gap. CDR3 sequence reads: CASSLAVGGGELFF. The CDR3 DNA follows: TGTGCCAGCAGCTTAGCGGTAGGCGGCGGGGAGCTGTTTTTT. The full variable domain, in which reference TRBV7-2 and TRBJ2-2 provide the parts outside the CDR3, is GAGVSQSPSNKVTEKGKDVELRCDPISGHTALYWYRQSLGQGLEFLIYFQGNSAPDKSGLPSDRFSAERTGGSVSTLTIQRTQQEDSAVYLCASSLAVGGGELFFGEGSRLTVL.

The chain combines TRBV20-1 with TRBJ2-1, with no clear D. The CDR3 runs 15 residues. Germline V CDR1 and CDR2: DFQATT, SNEGSKA (reference sequence). Trimming stripped 4 bases from V and 4 bases from J, with 17 bases between. CDR3 bases: TGCAGTGCTACCCCCCCTCCAGGTTCATACAATGAGCAGTTCTTC. This translates into CSATPPPGSYNEQFF.

This sequence joins TRBV2 and TRBJ2-2; 7 bases are shared with TRBD2. With 1 base clipped from V and 4 bases from J, the junction kept 3 bases outside the gene matches. There are 15 residues in the CDR3. CDR1 and CDR2 (germline): SNHLY, FYNNEI. The CDR3 region is CASSEEGRGTGELFF. Written as DNA, the CDR3 is TGTGCCAGCAGTGAAGAGGGGAGGGGCACCGGGGAGCTGTTTTTT.

In this sample, this clonotype turned up many times. The J gene is TRBJ2-3, the V gene TRBV18; D unclear. Germline CDR1 reads KGHSH; CDR2 reads LQKENI. Trimming took off 2 bases at V and 4 bases at J, with 4 bases between the two ends. This CDR3 spans 12 amino acids. The CDR3 DNA sequence: TGTGCCAGCTCACCAGGCGCAGATACGCAGTATTTT. Protein: CASSPGADTQYF.

As to this clonotype: An end of the junction does not agree with germline; a read error may underlie this. This chain uses TRBV20-1 with TRBJ1-1, with D perhaps TRBD1 (5 bases). The CDR3 has 14 residues. Germline CDR1 DFQATT, CDR2 SNEGSKA (reference sequence). The CDR3 protein is CSAGEAGWYTEAFF. In DNA, the CDR3 is TGCAGTGCTGGAGAGGCAGGGTGGTACACTGAAGCTTTCTTT.

This rearrangement joins TRBV6-1 to TRBJ1-1, with 9 bases matching TRBD1. The CDR3 spans 15 residues. Germline loops: CDR1 MNHNS, CDR2 SASEGT. Germline trimming cut 7 bases from V and 5 bases from J; bases unmatched to any gene: 11. The CDR3 coding sequence is TGTGCCAGCATCCCGGGACAGGGAAAATGGACTGAAGCTTTCTTT. It is translated as CASIPGQGKWTEAFF.

This clonotype was detected ten times or more. The rearrangement uses TRBV21-1 and TRBJ2-7; the D segment call TRBD1 is taken from the table without a DNA check. TRBV21-1 is assigned pseudogene status. The CDR3 length is 15 residues. For the CDR3, the DNA is TGTGCCAGCAGCAAGGGGACAAATCCCCCCTACGAGCAGTACTTC. This encodes CASSKGTNPPYEQYF.

This CDR3 is CATSDPPDRTGGNSPLHF. CDR3 DNA: TGTGCCACCAGTGATCCGCCCGACAGGACCGGGGGTAATTCACCCCTCCACTTT. The chain uses TRBV24-1 and TRBJ1-6; tentative D call: TRBD1 (6 bases). The CDR3 totals 18 residues. Trimming removed 3 bases from V and 6 bases from J, with 20 bases in between. From germline, CDR1 is KGHDR and CDR2 SFDVKD.